One sample yielded the 18 T cell receptor beta chains listed below, sequenced in a study of blood T cell repertoires in COVID-19. Some clones are missing from TCRdb's copy, which holds only in-frame ones; the method was immunoSEQ multiplex PCR. The top ten clones hold 1.4% to 1.5% of a sample with around 70,000 clones, roughly nine tenths of them seen once. Sequenced: peripheral blood. The origin of the receptors is a man aged 50 to 59 with acute or convalescent COVID-19.

This rearrangement joins TRBV3-1 (or the pseudogene TRBV3-2) to TRBJ2-2; TRBD2 matches 7 bases. Germline assignment: CDR1 LGHDT and CDR2 YNNKEL (reference sequence). This CDR3 contains 16 residues. The junction had 7 bases not matched to a gene; V was cut back by 4 bases and J by 2 bases. CDR3 in amino acids: CASSRGGLENTGELFF. The CDR3 region has the DNA TGTGCCAGCAGCCGGGGTGGACTAGAAAACACCGGGGAGCTGTTTTTT.

The chain links TRBV5-1 to TRBJ2-5; 7 bases are a match to TRBD2. The germline CDR1 and CDR2 sequences are SGHRS and YFSETQ. The CDR3 consists of 15 residues. V lost 6 bases to trimming and J lost 4 bases; unmatched junction nucleotides: 12. This chain's CDR3 is CASTTWGRERETQYF. CDR3 sequence (DNA): TGCGCCAGCACCACCTGGGGGAGGGAGAGAGAGACCCAGTACTTC.

In the case of this clone: One end of the junction does not line up with germline, which may come from a read error. The V and J genes are TRBV10-3 and TRBJ2-1; 10 bases align to TRBD2. This CDR3 contains 12 residues. Germline CDR1 is ENHRY and CDR2 is SYGVKD. The CDR3 is CAISSSSGGEVF. DNA for the CDR3: TGTGCCATCAGTTCTTCGAGCGGGGGGGAGGTCTTC.

The chain is built from TRBV11-2 and TRBJ2-3, with TRBD1 identical over 10 bases. Per the germline V gene, CDR1 is SGHAT and CDR2 is FQNNGV. Trimming cost V 5 bases and J 6 bases; bases outside gene matches: 14. The CDR3 loop spans 17 amino acids. CDR3 nucleotides: TGTGCCAGCAGCCCAGCACCCGGGACAGGGGCGGGGGATACGCAGTATTTT. It specifies CASSPAPGTGAGDTQYF.

The rearrangement links TRBV29-1 to TRBJ2-2; D is perhaps TRBD2 (6 bases). Germline lookup yields CDR1 SQVTM and CDR2 ANQGSEA. This CDR3 region has 14 residues. Trimming took 5 bases from V and 0 from J, leaving 10 bases between them. The CDR3: CSVRRGTNTGELFF. CDR3 in DNA: TGCAGCGTTCGGCGCGGGACGAACACCGGGGAGCTGTTTTTT.

This clone was seen only a few times. The V gene is TRBV29-1, the J gene TRBJ2-5, with 10 bases identical to TRBD2. Unmatched junction bases numbered 10, after V lost 8 bases and J lost 4 bases. This CDR3 has 14 amino acids. The germline gives CDR1 SQVTM, CDR2 ANQGSEA. The DNA for the CDR3 is TGCAGCAGTACCCTAGCGGGAGATGGAGAGACCCAGTACTTC. This encodes CSSTLAGDGETQYF.

The V call is TRBV28, the J call TRBJ1-4, with TRBD1 matching 9 bases. The CDR3 extends over 15 amino acids. After removal of 6 bases from V and 8 bases from J, the junction contained 10 bases not matched to a gene. Germline values: CDR1 MDHEN, CDR2 SYDVKM. The DNA for the CDR3 is TGTGCCAGCAGCCGAACCACAGGGGGCTGGGAAAAACTGTTTTTT. Amino acids: CASSRTTGGWEKLFF.

The V call is TRBV7-3, the J call TRBJ2-3, with D perhaps matching TRBD2 (5 bases). V lost 5 bases, J lost 1 base, and 7 bases lay in between. Germline lookup yields CDR1 SGHTA and CDR2 FQGTGA. There are 13 residues in the CDR3. The CDR3 nucleotides read TGTGCCAGCAGCCTAGCCCGCACAGATACGCAGTATTTT. Translated, it gives CASSLARTDTQYF.

The chain has TRBV27 and TRBJ1-5; 9 bases align to TRBD1. J lost 0 bases, V lost 5 bases, and 11 bases had no gene match. The CDR3 length is 18 residues. Germline loops: CDR1 MNHEY, CDR2 SMNVEV (reference sequence). The CDR3 nucleotides are TGTGCCAGCAGTCCCATTGGGACAGGGTCTTTTAGCAATCAGCCCCAGCATTTT. This gives the protein CASSPIGTGSFSNQPQHF.

The gene calls are TRBV25-1 and TRBJ2-1; 8 nucleotides agree with TRBD1. Germline lookup yields CDR1 MGHDK and CDR2 SYGVNS. This CDR3 has 16 amino acids. J gave up 2 bases and V 3 bases, and 6 bases lay outside the gene matches. The CDR3 DNA follows: TGTGCCAGCAGTGACGTAACGGGACAGGCCTACAATGAGCAGTTCTTC. This codes for CASSDVTGQAYNEQFF.

In regard to this clone: Additional DNA sequences in this sample encode the identical CDR3. CDR3 region: CSARAGHEQYV. The CDR3, as DNA: TGCAGTGCTAGAGCTGGCCACGAGCAGTACGTC. The chain employs TRBV20-1 and TRBJ2-7, with no clear D. The CDR3 has 11 amino acids. From germline, CDR1 is DFQATT and CDR2 SNEGSKA (reference sequence). Trimming stripped 1 base from V and 5 bases from J, with 6 bases between.

V and J are TRBV28 and TRBJ1-1; 11 nucleotides line up with TRBD1. The CDR3 is 15 amino acids. V gave up 4 bases and J gave up 4 bases; unmatched junction bases: 5. Looked up from germline, CDR1 is MDHEN and CDR2 is SYDVKM. CDR3 nucleotide sequence: TGTGCCAGCAGTTCCGGACAGGGGGCGATCACTGAAGCTTTCTTT. This codes for CASSSGQGAITEAFF.

The CDR3 reads CASSPTGASYEQYV. As DNA, the CDR3 is TGCGCCAGCAGCCCTACAGGGGCATCCTACGAGCAGTACGTC. This sequence joins TRBV5-1 and TRBJ2-7; 7 positions agree with TRBD1. Germline CDR1 SGHRS, CDR2 YFSETQ. This CDR3 comprises 14 residues. V dropped 4 bases and J dropped 1; count of bases not matched to a gene: 5.

The chain has TRBV29-1 and TRBJ2-3; no firm D call. CDR3 length: 8 amino acids. Germline values: CDR1 SQVTM, CDR2 ANQGSEA. V was cut by 7 bases and J by 7 bases, with 3 bases left in between. In nucleotides, the CDR3 is TGCAGCGCCAATACGCAGTATTTT. This translates into CSANTQYF.

CDR3 nucleotides: TGTGCCAGCCCCCGATACTCTCGGTCCGATACGCAGTATTTT. This encodes CASPRYSRSDTQYF. The V and J genes are TRBV2 and TRBJ2-3; D remains unclear. Trimming pared 8 bases from V and 6 bases from J, leaving 18 bases between. Looked up from germline, CDR1 is SNHLY and CDR2 is FYNNEI. There are 14 residues in the CDR3.

This rearrangement joins TRBV9 to TRBJ1-5; the D is unclear. CDR1 and CDR2 (germline): SGDLS, YYNGEE. This CDR3 is 14 amino acids long. Trimming removed 0 bases at V and 7 bases at J, with 11 bases between. The CDR3 sequence is CASSVEGGLQPQHF. The CDR3 DNA sequence: TGTGCCAGCAGCGTAGAAGGAGGGTTGCAGCCCCAGCATTTT.

The chain has TRBV10-1 and TRBJ2-3; 8 nucleotides agree with TRBD2. Germline loops: CDR1 WNHNN, CDR2 SYGVQD (reference sequence). The CDR3 extends over 17 amino acids. V was pared by 3 bases and J by 3 bases, with 11 bases of the junction left unmatched. CDR3 protein: CASSESRGRLATDTQYF. CDR3 DNA: TGCGCCAGCAGTGAAAGTAGAGGTAGACTAGCGACAGATACGCAGTATTTT.

A single count supports this clone. This chain links TRBV5-1 with TRBJ2-5, with D possibly TRBD2 on 7 matching bases. From germline, CDR1 is SGHRS and CDR2 YFSETQ. V was shortened by 0 bases and J by 4 bases, with 13 bases between the two germline ends. The CDR3 loop spans 15 amino acids. Here the CDR3 reads CASSLGGGGGETQYF. The CDR3, as DNA: TGCGCCAGCAGCTTGGGCGGGGGCGGGGGAGAGACCCAGTACTTC.